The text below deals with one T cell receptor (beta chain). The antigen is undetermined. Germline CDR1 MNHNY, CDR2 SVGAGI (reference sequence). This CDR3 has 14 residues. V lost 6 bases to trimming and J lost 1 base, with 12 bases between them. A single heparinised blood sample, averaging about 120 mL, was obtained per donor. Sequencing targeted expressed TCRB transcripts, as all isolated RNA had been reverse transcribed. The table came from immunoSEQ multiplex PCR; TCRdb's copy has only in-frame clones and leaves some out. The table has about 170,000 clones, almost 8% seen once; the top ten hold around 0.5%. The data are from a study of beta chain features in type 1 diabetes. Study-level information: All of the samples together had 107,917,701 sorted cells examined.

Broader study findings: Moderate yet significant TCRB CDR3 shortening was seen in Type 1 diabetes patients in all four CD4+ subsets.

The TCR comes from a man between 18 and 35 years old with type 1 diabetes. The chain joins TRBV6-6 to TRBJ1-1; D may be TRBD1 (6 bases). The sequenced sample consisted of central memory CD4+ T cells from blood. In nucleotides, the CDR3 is TGTGCCAGCAGAACTGGACAGTCGAACACTGAAGCTTTCTTT. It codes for CASRTGQSNTEAFF.